This paragraph covers one T cell receptor (beta chain) sequence. Its target is not known. The PCR used 60 Vbeta and 13 Jbeta primers. TCRdb's table, derived via immunoSEQ multiplex PCR, lists solely in-frame clones and lacks some. Among around 280,000 clones listed, 85% to 90% were seen once. The sample is drawn from a study of cytomegalovirus exposure and HLA in healthy donors. Whole-study findings and limits: The classifier was said to identify cytomegalovirus status with high specificity and sensitivity.

The CDR3 runs to 15 residues. CDR1 is SGHRS and CDR2 is YFSETQ in the germline V gene. Trimming removed 1 base from V and 3 bases from J, with 14 bases in between. This clonotype was sampled from a woman in her late teens or twenties in good health and CMV-seronegative. The sample comprised PBMCs. This chain links TRBV5-1 with TRBJ2-7; D remains ambiguous. The CDR3 DNA is TGCGCCAGCAGCTTGTTGTCAGGTGGGTTCTACGAGCAGTACTTC. This gives the protein CASSLLSGGFYEQYF.